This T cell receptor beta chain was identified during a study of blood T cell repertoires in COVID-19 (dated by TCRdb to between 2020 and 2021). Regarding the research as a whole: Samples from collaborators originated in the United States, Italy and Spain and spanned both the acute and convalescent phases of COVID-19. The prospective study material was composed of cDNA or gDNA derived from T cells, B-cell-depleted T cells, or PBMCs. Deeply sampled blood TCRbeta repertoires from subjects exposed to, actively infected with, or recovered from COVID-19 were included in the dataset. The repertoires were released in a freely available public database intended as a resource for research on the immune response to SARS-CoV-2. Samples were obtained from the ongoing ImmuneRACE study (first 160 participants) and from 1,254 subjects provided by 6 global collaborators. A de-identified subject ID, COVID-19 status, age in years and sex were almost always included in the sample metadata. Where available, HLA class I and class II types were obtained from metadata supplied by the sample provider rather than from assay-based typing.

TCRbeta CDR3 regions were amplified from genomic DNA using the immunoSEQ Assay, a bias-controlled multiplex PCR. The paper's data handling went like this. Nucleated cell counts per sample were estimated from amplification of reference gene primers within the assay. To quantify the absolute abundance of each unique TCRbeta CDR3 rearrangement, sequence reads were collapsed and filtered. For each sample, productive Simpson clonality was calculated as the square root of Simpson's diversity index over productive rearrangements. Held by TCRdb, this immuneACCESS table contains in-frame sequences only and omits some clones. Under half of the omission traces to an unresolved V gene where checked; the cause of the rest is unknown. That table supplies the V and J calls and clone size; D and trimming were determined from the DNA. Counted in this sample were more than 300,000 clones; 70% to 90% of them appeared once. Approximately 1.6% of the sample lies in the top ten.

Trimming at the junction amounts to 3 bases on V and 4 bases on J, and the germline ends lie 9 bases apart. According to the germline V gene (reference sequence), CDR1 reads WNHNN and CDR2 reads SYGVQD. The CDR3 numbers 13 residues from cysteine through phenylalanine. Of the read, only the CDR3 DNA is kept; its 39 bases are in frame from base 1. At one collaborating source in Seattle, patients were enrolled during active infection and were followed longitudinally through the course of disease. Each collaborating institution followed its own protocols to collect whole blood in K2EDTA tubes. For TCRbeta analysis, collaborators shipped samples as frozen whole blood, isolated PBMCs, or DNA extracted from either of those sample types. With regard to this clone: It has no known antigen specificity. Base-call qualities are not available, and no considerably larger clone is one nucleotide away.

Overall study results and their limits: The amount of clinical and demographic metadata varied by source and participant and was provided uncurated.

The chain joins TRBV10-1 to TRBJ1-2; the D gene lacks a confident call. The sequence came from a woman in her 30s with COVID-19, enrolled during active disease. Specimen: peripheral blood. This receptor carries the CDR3 CASSDSPSYGYTF. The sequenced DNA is TGCGCCAGCAGTGATTCACCTAGCTATGGCTACACCTTC.